This T cell receptor (beta chain) is from a study of T cell clonality in common variable immunodeficiency. TCRdb's copy holds only in-frame clones and misses some; the assay was immunoSEQ multiplex PCR. This repertoire holds under 30,000 clones, and none appear only once. General study results and limits: In common variable immunodeficiency, TCR beta chains reportedly carried fewer deletions and N-nucleotide insertions. CVID subjects had higher TCRbeta clonality than healthy controls, most marked in about a third.

Trimming removed 5 bases at V and 2 bases at J, with 17 bases between. The germline gives CDR1 LNHDA, CDR2 SQIVND (reference sequence). The CDR3 runs 16 residues. With regard to this clone: What it recognizes is unknown. Read sequence stops 3 residues before the CDR3 end, and the germline J gene provides the missing end.

The chain has TRBV19 and TRBJ2-3, with a tentative D call TRBD2 (6 bases). The source material was peripheral blood mononuclear cells. The sequence came from a human donor with common variable immunodeficiency. The CDR3 loop is CASSGSTSTTTDTQYF. CDR3 DNA (partial): TGTGCCAGTAGTGGGTCAACTAGCACGACCACAGATACG.